This T cell receptor beta chain was documented in a study of T cell responses to AZD1222 COVID-19 vaccine. Points from the study as a whole: Spike-wide vaccine-associated CD4 TCRs dominated at 160-218 and 743-854. Just six people given AZD1222 tested seropositive at baseline. The donors showed a predominance of white British ancestry and of females, with possible underestimation of clonal diversity.

J was trimmed by 8 bases and V by 5 bases; bases with no gene match: 9. This CDR3 is built from 16 residues. Germline V gene data show CDR1 as SGHTA and CDR2 as FQGNSA. Only one count was recorded for this clone. As yet, its antigen is unknown. Here immunoSEQ multiplex PCR was the method, and the copy in TCRdb shows in-frame clones only, minus some. The sample lists approximately 150,000 clones; roughly 84% were seen once. The sequence derives from an adult who received the AZD1222 COVID-19 vaccine. The source was peripheral blood, collected 28 days after the second AZD1222 dose. This chain connects TRBV7-2 to TRBJ1-6; TRBD1 aligns across 10 bases. CDR3 in DNA: TGTGCCAGCAGCCTCAGACAGGGGGCTCTTGATTCACCCCTCCACTTT. As protein: CASSLRQGALDSPLHF.